The 12 T cell receptor beta chains below were found in one sample sequenced in a study of OX40 agonist ivuxolimab in advanced cancers. This table comes from immunoSEQ multiplex PCR, and its TCRdb copy is limited to in-frame clones, with some not included. The sample shows about 80,000 clones, over 80% of them seen only once. This sample comprised CD4+ or CD8+ T cells sorted from blood, obtained in a trial of the OX40 agonist ivuxolimab. The source is an adult with an advanced solid tumor such as melanoma, head and neck, liver or kidney cancer.

This rearrangement joins TRBV7-2 to TRBJ2-1; D is tentatively TRBD1 or TRBD2 (6 bases each). V was pared by 1 base and J by 5 bases, with 15 bases between. The length of the CDR3 is 16 residues. Germline CDR1 SGHTA, CDR2 FQGNSA. CDR3 in DNA: TGTGCCAGCAGCTTAGTCTCCGGGGGCATAGACAATGAGCAGTTCTTC. Translating gives CASSLVSGGIDNEQFF.

The chain links TRBV6-8 to TRBJ2-3; 8 bases are shared with TRBD2. CDR3 size: 17 residues. V lost 2 bases to trimming and J lost 0 bases; unmatched junction nucleotides: 7. Germline loops: CDR1 MNHGY, CDR2 SAAAGT. The CDR3 nucleotides read TGTGCCAGCAGTTACCGGTGTCTAGCGGGTAGCACAGATACGCAGTATTTT. Residues: CASSYRCLAGSTDTQYF.

For the CDR3, the DNA is TGCGCCAGCAGCGCCACAGGGAGCTACACCTTC. As protein: CASSATGSYTF. The rearrangement joins TRBV5-1 to TRBJ1-2; maybe TRBD1 (6 bases). Trimming removed 4 bases from V and 9 bases from J, with 10 bases in between. Germline CDR1 reads SGHRS; CDR2 reads YFSETQ. The CDR3 loop spans 11 amino acids.

This clone was seen a few times. This chain connects TRBV15 to TRBJ1-1; D not certain. Trimming stripped 2 bases from V and 7 bases from J, with 11 bases between. The CDR3 loop spans 13 amino acids. Germline values: CDR1 LNHNV, CDR2 YYDKDF (reference sequence). CDR3 nucleotides: TGTGCCACCAGCAGATCCCTGGTAGTTGAAGCTTTCTTT. It encodes CATSRSLVVEAFF.

The chain recombines TRBV7-9 with TRBJ1-1, with D possibly matching TRBD1 (5 bases). CDR1 is SEHNR and CDR2 is FQNEAQ in the germline V gene (reference sequence). This CDR3 has 15 residues. V was clipped by 7 bases and J by 1 base, with 16 bases between them. The chain's CDR3 is CASNFEGPANTEAFF. DNA of the CDR3: TGTGCCAGCAACTTCGAGGGGCCGGCGAACACTGAAGCTTTCTTT.

This clone appeared a single time. The chain combines TRBV5-1 with TRBJ1-1, with 9 bases that match TRBD1. Germline assignment: CDR1 SGHRS and CDR2 YFSETQ. V lost 0 bases and J lost 1; bases outside the gene matches: 1. There are 15 residues in the CDR3. CDR3 protein: CASSLGGQGNTEAFF. The CDR3 DNA reads as TGCGCCAGCAGCTTGGGGGGACAGGGGAACACTGAAGCTTTCTTT.

The CDR3 loop reads CASSMVEGGIEKLFF. The CDR3 coding sequence is TGTGCCAGCAGCATGGTGGAGGGGGGAATTGAAAAACTGTTTTTT. The chain couples TRBV28 to TRBJ1-4, with D tentatively TRBD1 (6 bases). Germline CDR1 reads MDHEN; CDR2 reads SYDVKM. Trimming shortened V by 6 bases and J by 7 bases, and 18 bases separated the two germline ends. The CDR3 sequence is 15 residues long.

This chain joins TRBV28 and TRBJ1-6, with D unresolved. V lost 3 bases, J lost 7 bases, and 19 bases lay in between. Germline CDR1 MDHEN, CDR2 SYDVKM. This CDR3 has 17 amino acids. CDR3 in amino acids: CASSLGFRFILNSPLHF. In DNA, the CDR3 is TGTGCCAGCAGTTTGGGTTTTAGATTCATCCTAAATTCACCCCTCCACTTT.

The chain uses TRBV5-4 and TRBJ1-6; 7 nucleotides align to TRBD1. The V gene's germline CDR1 is SGHNT and CDR2 YYREEE (reference sequence). The length of the CDR3 is 15 residues. Trimming took 4 bases from V and 7 from J; bases not matched to a gene: 8. In DNA, the CDR3 is TGTGCCAGCAGCCTACGACAGGGAGGGAATTCACCCCTCCACTTT. This codes for CASSLRQGGNSPLHF.

The CDR3 sequence: CASSQGTSGLDNEQFF. The CDR3 DNA reads as TGCGCCAGCAGCCAAGGCACTAGCGGGTTAGACAATGAGCAGTTCTTC. V is TRBV5-1 and J is TRBJ2-1; 9 bases are shared with TRBD2. CDR1 is SGHRS and CDR2 is YFSETQ in the germline V gene. V shed 4 bases, J shed 5 bases, and the junction held 10 bases outside the gene matches. The CDR3 has 16 residues.

The chain links TRBV28 to TRBJ2-1, with D hard to call. The germline V and J ends were trimmed by 4 bases and 11 bases, with 15 bases remaining between them. CDR3 length: 13 amino acids. In germline, CDR1 is MDHEN, CDR2 SYDVKM. CDR3: CASSSPFVHKQFF. CDR3 DNA sequence: TGTGCCAGCAGTTCCCCATTTGTCCATAAGCAGTTCTTC.

This sequence joins TRBV6-1 and TRBJ1-2; the match to TRBD1 covers 7 bases. The germline CDR1 and CDR2 sequences are MNHNS and SASEGT. V trimming: 9 bases; J trimming: 2 bases; junction bases outside the gene matches: 6. There are 13 residues in the CDR3. CDR3 protein: CASQGVPNYGYTF. The CDR3 DNA reads TGTGCCAGTCAGGGGGTCCCCAACTATGGCTACACCTTC.